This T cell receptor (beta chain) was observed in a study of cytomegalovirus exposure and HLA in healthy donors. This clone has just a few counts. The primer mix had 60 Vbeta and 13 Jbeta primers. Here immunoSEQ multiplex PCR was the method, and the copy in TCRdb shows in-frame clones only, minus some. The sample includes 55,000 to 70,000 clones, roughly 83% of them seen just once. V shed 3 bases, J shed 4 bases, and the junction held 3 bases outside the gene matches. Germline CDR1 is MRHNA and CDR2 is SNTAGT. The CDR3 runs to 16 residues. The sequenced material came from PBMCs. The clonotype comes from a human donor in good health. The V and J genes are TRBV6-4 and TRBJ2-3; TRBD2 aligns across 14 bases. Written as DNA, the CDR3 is TGTGCCAGCAGTGAATCGACTAGCGGGGGGGCAGATACGCAGTATTTT. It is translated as CASSESTSGGADTQYF.